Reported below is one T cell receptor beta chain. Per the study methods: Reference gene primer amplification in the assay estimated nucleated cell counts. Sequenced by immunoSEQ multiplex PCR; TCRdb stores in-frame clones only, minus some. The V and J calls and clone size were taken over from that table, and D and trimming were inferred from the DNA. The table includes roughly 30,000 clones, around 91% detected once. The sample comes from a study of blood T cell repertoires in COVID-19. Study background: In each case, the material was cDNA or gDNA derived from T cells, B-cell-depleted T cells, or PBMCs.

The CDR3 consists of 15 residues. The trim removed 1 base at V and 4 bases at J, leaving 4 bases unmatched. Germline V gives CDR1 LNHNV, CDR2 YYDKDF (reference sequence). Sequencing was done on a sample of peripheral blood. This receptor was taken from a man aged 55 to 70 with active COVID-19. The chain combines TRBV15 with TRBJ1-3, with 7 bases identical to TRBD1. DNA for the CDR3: TGTGCCACCAGCAGAGGGACGGACAGGGGAAACACCATATATTTT. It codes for CATSRGTDRGNTIYF. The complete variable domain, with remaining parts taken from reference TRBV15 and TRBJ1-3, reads DAMVIQNPRYQVTQFGKPVTLSCSQTLNHNVMYWYQQKSSQAPKLLFHYYDKDFNNEADTPDNFQSRRPNTSFCFLDIRSPGLGDTAMYLCATSRGTDRGNTIYFGEGSWLTVV.